This TCR beta chain is from a study of naive and memory T cell subsets. Points from the study as a whole: A clonotype means one alpha or beta sequence, not an alpha/beta pair. There was no ground truth to check naive and memory subset results.

After CD4 positive bead selection, the CD4-negative fraction gave CD8 T cells. Four subsets defined by CD45RA and CD27 were sorted after CD3, CD4, CD8 and live/dead staining. Per the germline V gene, CDR1 is KGHSH and CDR2 is LQKENI. V was cut by 3 bases and J by 3 bases, with 31 bases left in between. The CDR3 has 21 residues. An equimolar mix of two oligonucleotides served as the beta constant-region primer for TRBC1 and TRBC2. Nested alpha and beta constant-region primers with the SP2 primer drove four PCR rounds on ligated cDNA. TCRdb redid the calling of the UMI-ligation and nested PCR reads with MiXCR, one entry per CDR3 protein. This sample yields more than 100,000 distinct CDR3 sequences, of which just over 35% are seen a single time; about 0.85% belongs to the top ten. This clonotype was found many times. Its antigen remains unknown.

The gene calls are TRBV18 and TRBJ2-3, with D maybe TRBD1 (6 bases). The receptor was derived from a human donor in good health. The sample consisted of central memory CD4+ T cells from blood. CDR3 DNA: TGTGCCAGCTCACCGCTGGGACACCGGGTCCCGTTGAGCAGCGCTACAGATACGCAGTATTTT. It codes for CASSPLGHRVPLSSATDTQYF.